This TCR beta chain was recorded in a study of identical twins (dated by TCRdb to the mid-2010s). In terms of the full investigation: To test whether fetal clonotypes persist, this study deep-sequenced TCR alpha and beta repertoires from monozygotic twins, from unrelated adults of various ages, and from cord blood. To rule out contamination, replicate twin experiments were performed at different times with different library preparation protocols. On the study overall, not on this receptor specifically: Compared with coincidental sharing between unrelated individuals, an excess of low generation-probability sequences was observed among out-of-frame TCR alpha sequences shared between twins. Excess twin sharing in beta out-of-frame sequences was weaker because fewer shared sequences lowered the signal-to-noise ratio. Zero-insertion analyses could be partly confounded by invariant T cells such as MAIT and iNKT, though diverse VJ usage argued against such confounding for most clonotypes. In monozygotic twins, recombination models systematically underestimated out-of-frame TCR alpha sharing, but the models matched the sharing seen between unrelated individuals. Abundant cord blood beta clonotypes had fewer insertions, young adult naive repertoires showed a similar but weaker trend, and memory repertoires showed no such trend. Because the same donors could not be followed over many years, the conclusions depended on cross-sectional statistical analysis.

Every donor was a healthy Caucasian. Using Miltenyi CD45RO+ enrichment and human naive T-cell isolation kits, memory (CD45RO+) and naive T cells were isolated from PBMC. A note on this clonotype: Its antigen target is currently unknown. No much larger clonotype is one base removed from it; base qualities were not supplied.

The V end loses 5 bases and the J end loses 3 bases, and a stretch of 13 bases separates them. CDR1 and CDR2 were assigned from the germline V gene (reference sequence) as GTSNPN and SVGIG. Reading from cysteine to phenylalanine, the CDR3 counts 13 amino acids. The CDR3 DNA has 39 bases and is translated from base 1. The library was built by means of 5' RACE. The sequencing machine was an Illumina HiSeq 2000. Template switching introduced a universal primer binding site; the final cDNA contained a unique molecular identifier, enabling accurate counting of TCR cDNA molecules. First-strand cDNA for TCR alpha and beta chains was synthesized from specific primers in the conserved constant-segment region. Each cDNA library was double barcoded, with a SMART-Mk sample barcode plus Illumina barcodes, to control for contamination. TruSeq adapter sequences and Illumina sample barcodes were added in two successive PCR steps. TCR alpha and beta cDNA libraries were sequenced on the Illumina HiSeq platform with custom primers. The source study handled its data this way. Unique molecular identifiers were extracted from raw reads with MiGEC, and CDR3 positions were determined with MiXCR. Recombination models were inferred per individual with the repgenHMM and IGoR tools using an EM algorithm. The analysis of shared clonotypes was done with the tcR package in R, with sharing normalized by the product of cloneset sizes. To study raw recombination free of thymic and clonal selection effects, out-of-frame nonproductive sequences were analyzed. TCRdb reworked the public reads: Q25 trimming with fastp, MiXCR clone assembly, productive beta chains retained. Each record represents a unique CDR3 protein, reported with the most common genes and DNA among its rows. The authors' filters were not applied to this entry. This sample comprises approximately 240,000 distinct CDR3 sequences, about 14% of them detected only once. The top ten hold around 9% of the sample.

Sequencing was done on a sample of memory (CD45RO+) T cells sorted from blood. The label giving this sample's cell subset or site can be read as: CD45RO+ enriched T cells. The chain links TRBV30 with TRBJ1-1; the D segment could be TRBD1, given 6 matching bases. The sequence was collected from a woman under 30 in good health. The DNA reads as follows: TGTGCCTGGGGGATCCAGGGGTACACTGAAGCTTTCTTT. Translated, this gives CAWGIQGYTEAFF.